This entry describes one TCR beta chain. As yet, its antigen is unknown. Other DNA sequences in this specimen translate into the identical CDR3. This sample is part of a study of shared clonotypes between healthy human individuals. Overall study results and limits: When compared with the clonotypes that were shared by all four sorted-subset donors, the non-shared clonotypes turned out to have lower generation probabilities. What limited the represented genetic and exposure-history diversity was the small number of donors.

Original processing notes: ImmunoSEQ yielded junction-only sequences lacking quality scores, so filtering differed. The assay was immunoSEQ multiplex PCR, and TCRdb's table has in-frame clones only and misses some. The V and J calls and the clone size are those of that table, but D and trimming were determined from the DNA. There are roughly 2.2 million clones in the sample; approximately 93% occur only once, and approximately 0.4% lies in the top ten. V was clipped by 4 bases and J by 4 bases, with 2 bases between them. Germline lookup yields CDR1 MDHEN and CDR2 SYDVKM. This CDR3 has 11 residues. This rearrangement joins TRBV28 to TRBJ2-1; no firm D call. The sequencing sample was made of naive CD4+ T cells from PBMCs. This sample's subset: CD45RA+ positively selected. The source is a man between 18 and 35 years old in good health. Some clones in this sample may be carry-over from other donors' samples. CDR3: CASSSYNEQFF. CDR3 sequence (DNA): TGTGCCAGCAGTTCATACAATGAGCAGTTCTTC.